Listed here are 8 T cell receptor beta chains from one sample, sequenced in a study of blood T cell repertoires in COVID-19. TCRdb's table, derived via immunoSEQ multiplex PCR, lists solely in-frame clones and lacks some. The table records about 110,000 clones, roughly 88% of them present only once. The sequenced material came from peripheral blood. The receptor set was obtained from a human donor in a cohort sampled during active COVID-19.

This clone has more than one count but fewer than ten. The chain recombines TRBV10-1 with TRBJ2-7, with D hard to call. Germline V gene sequence: CDR1 WNHNN, CDR2 SYGVQD (reference sequence). V was shortened by 2 bases and J by 0 bases, with 5 bases between the two germline ends. The CDR3 consists of 13 residues. CDR3 nucleotides: TGCGCCAGCAGTGAGGGCAGCTCCTACGAGCAGTACTTC. Translated, it gives CASSEGSSYEQYF.

The chain recombines TRBV2 with TRBJ1-5; possibly TRBD1 for D (5 bases). Germline loops: CDR1 SNHLY, CDR2 FYNNEI. The CDR3 is 13 amino acids. V was shortened by 3 bases and J by 10 bases, with 13 bases between the two germline ends. For the CDR3, the DNA is TGTGCCAGCAGTGACAGGGCTTGGGAACCCCAGCATTTT. Protein sequence: CASSDRAWEPQHF.

The chain couples TRBV10-2 to TRBJ1-2; D ambiguous. The CDR3 contains 12 residues. V lost 2 bases to trimming and J lost 7 bases, with 8 bases between them. Germline V lookup: CDR1 WSHSY, CDR2 SAAADI. The CDR3 DNA reads TGCGCCAGCAGTGAGCCGAGGATTGGCTACACCTTC. Translating gives CASSEPRIGYTF.

As concerns this clone: Other DNA sequences of this sample code for an identical CDR3. CDR3 residues: CASSLTSGGQETQYF. Here the CDR3 DNA reads TGTGCCAGCAGTTTAACTAGCGGGGGCCAAGAGACCCAGTACTTC. The genes are TRBV28 and TRBJ2-5; the match to TRBD2 covers 11 bases. Germline V gene data show CDR1 as MDHEN and CDR2 as SYDVKM. Trimming took 2 bases from V and 1 from J; bases not matched to a gene: 0. The CDR3 loop spans 15 amino acids.

A single count supports this clone. This chain connects TRBV27 to TRBJ2-2, with 12 bases fitting TRBD2. Germline values: CDR1 MNHEY, CDR2 SMNVEV (reference sequence). With 0 bases clipped from V and 2 bases from J, the junction kept 7 bases outside the gene matches. The CDR3 extends over 19 amino acids. The CDR3 loop is CASSLSEGLAGSNTGELFF. As DNA, the CDR3 is TGTGCCAGCAGTTTATCGGAAGGACTAGCGGGATCAAACACCGGGGAGCTGTTTTTT.

Only a few counts were recorded for this clone. The chain recombines TRBV28 with TRBJ1-2; a possible D gene is TRBD1 (6 bases). The germline CDR1 and CDR2 sequences are MDHEN and SYDVKM. With 6 bases removed from V and 4 bases from J, the gap between germline ends came to 12 bases. This CDR3 spans 13 amino acids. In DNA form, the CDR3 reads TGTGCCAGCAGGGTAACAGGGAGCTATGGCTACACCTTC. This codes for CASRVTGSYGYTF.

The chain is built from TRBV11-2 and TRBJ2-2; D might be TRBD1 (6 bases). Deletions cut 1 base from V and 5 bases from J, with 8 bases between. CDR3 length: 14 amino acids. The germline V gene encodes CDR1 SGHAT and CDR2 FQNNGV. The CDR3 DNA sequence: TGTGCCAGCAGCTTAGCCGGGACAACCGGGGAGCTGTTTTTT. Translated: CASSLAGTTGELFF.

The V call is TRBV9, the J call TRBJ2-3; D is unclear. V was shortened by 2 bases and J by 8 bases, with 15 bases between the two germline ends. This CDR3 comprises 14 residues. Germline loops: CDR1 SGDLS, CDR2 YYNGEE. CDR3 in DNA: TGTGCCAGCAGCGTCATCGAACTGCACGGTACGCAGTATTTT. Translation: CASSVIELHGTQYF. The entire variable domain, with the rest obtained from reference TRBV9 and TRBJ2-3, is as follows: DSGVTQTPKHLITATGQRVTLRCSPRSGDLSVYWYQQSLDQGLQFLIQYYNGEERAKGNILERFSAQQFPDLHSELNLSSLELGDSALYFCASSVIELHGTQYFGPGTRLTVL.